Below, one T cell receptor (beta chain) is given with its context. Cohort assignment relied on participant-reported clinical history. As processed by the authors: Using reference gene primer amplification, nucleated cell counts were estimated. Sequencing was performed with immunoSEQ multiplex PCR; in TCRdb, only in-frame clones are kept and a portion is missing. The V and J calls and clone size come from that table; D and trimming were worked out from the DNA. Counted here are approximately 180,000 clones, 65% to 80% occurring once; the ten biggest clones make up roughly 17%. The record originates from a study of blood T cell repertoires in COVID-19. Background on the study: Specimens from acute and convalescent COVID-19 originated in the United States, Italy and Spain. The cDNA or gDNA used as material had been derived from T cells, B-cell-depleted T cells, or PBMCs.

Trimming cost V 4 bases and J 3 bases; bases outside gene matches: 12. The CDR3 length is 17 residues. Germline values: CDR1 SGDLS, CDR2 YYNGEE. The sample was PBMCs or T cells enriched from blood (not recorded which). The rearrangement joins TRBV9 to TRBJ1-4, with 7 positions matching TRBD1. The sequence derives from a woman aged 50 to 60 with acute COVID-19. The CDR3: CASSLSELDRSNEKLFF. In DNA form, the CDR3 reads TGTGCCAGCAGCTTATCGGAATTGGACAGGTCTAATGAAAAACTGTTTTTT.